The 16 T cell receptor beta chains presented below share a single source sample, sequenced in a study of T and B cells in COVID-19 patients. From blood, roughly 240-550 ng of genomic DNA served as TRB template. BIOMED2 TRB-A/B primer pools were used in multiplex TRB PCR. TCRdb re-called the multiplex PCR reads through MiXCR, storing one row per CDR3 protein. Here the sample spans about 22,000 distinct CDR3 sequences, over 25% being singletons. Sequenced input: blood. The source of these receptors is a human donor who had recovered from COVID-19.

In this sample, this clonotype is medium-sized (0.01 to 0.1%). The V gene is TRBV29-1, the J gene TRBJ1-1, with D possibly matching TRBD1 (6 bases). V was shortened by 6 bases and J by 1 base, with 12 bases between the two germline ends. Germline V gene lookup returns CDR1 SQVTM and CDR2 ANQGSEA. The CDR3 is 13 amino acids. CDR3 nucleotides: TGCAGCGTGATATACAGGGAGAACACTGAAGCTTTCTTT. Translating gives CSVIYRENTEAFF.

This clonotype is medium-sized within its sample. The chain links TRBV29-1 to TRBJ2-2; 9 nucleotides align to TRBD1. This CDR3 has 15 amino acids. The germline gives CDR1 SQVTM, CDR2 ANQGSEA. V was pared by 6 bases and J by 5 bases, with 10 bases of the junction left unmatched. The CDR3 region has the DNA TGCAGCGTGCTCATACAGGGGGCAGGGACCGGGGAGCTGTTTTTT. Protein: CSVLIQGAGTGELFF.

The V call is TRBV6-5, the J call TRBJ1-6; D is unclear. This CDR3 contains 14 residues. Per the germline V gene, CDR1 is MNHEY and CDR2 is SVGAGI. V lost 5 bases, J lost 4 bases, and 9 bases lay in between. DNA of the CDR3: TGTGCCAGCAGTCTTTTAGGGTATAATTCACCCCTCCACTTT. Translated, it gives CASSLLGYNSPLHF.

This clonotype is medium-sized within its sample. The V and J genes are TRBV27 and TRBJ2-1, with a weak D call TRBD1 (6 bases). Germline V gene data show CDR1 as MNHEY and CDR2 as SMNVEV (reference sequence). The CDR3 sequence is 15 residues long. Trimming shortened V by 2 bases and J by 6 bases, and 14 bases separated the two germline ends. The CDR3 protein is CASSLAGARGNEQFF. The CDR3, as DNA: TGTGCCAGCAGTTTAGCAGGGGCGAGGGGCAATGAGCAGTTCTTC.

The rearrangement joins TRBV20-1 to TRBJ1-6; D is ambiguous. V lost 2 bases, J lost 6 bases, and 8 bases lay in between. The CDR3 sequence is 13 residues long. CDR1 is DFQATT, CDR2 SNEGSKA, per germline (reference sequence). CDR3 loop: CSARKEINSPLHF. CDR3 sequence (DNA): TGCAGTGCTAGAAAGGAAATTAATTCACCCCTCCACTTT.

This chain links TRBV24-1 with TRBJ2-1, with a possible D match to TRBD1 (5 bases). CDR3 length: 15 amino acids. Germline V gene data show CDR1 as KGHDR and CDR2 as SFDVKD. V dropped 12 bases and J dropped 0 bases, with 17 bases sitting between them. The CDR3 DNA is TGTGCCGGACAAAGATTCGGTAGCTCCTACAATGAGCAGTTCTTC. This encodes CAGQRFGSSYNEQFF.

This clonotype was found a few times. This rearrangement joins TRBV6-5 to TRBJ2-7; TRBD2 is a possible D gene (6 bases). With 5 bases removed from V and 9 bases from J, the gap between germline ends came to 20 bases. Per the germline V gene, CDR1 is MNHEY and CDR2 is SVGAGI. CDR3 length: 14 residues. CDR3 residues: CASSATTSPPRQYF. The CDR3 region has the DNA TGTGCCAGCAGTGCGACGACTAGTCCCCCGCGGCAGTACTTC.

This clonotype was detected a few times. The chain recombines TRBV6-5 with TRBJ1-2, with D unresolved. Trimming shortened V by 0 bases and J by 4 bases, and 12 bases separated the two germline ends. From germline, CDR1 is MNHEY and CDR2 SVGAGI. CDR3 length: 15 amino acids. CDR3 region: CASSYSLGQSYGYTF. CDR3 in DNA: TGTGCCAGCAGTTACTCCTTAGGTCAGTCCTATGGCTACACCTTC.

This clonotype was counted between two and nine times. The CDR3 nucleotides read TGTGCCAGCAACCGGGACAGGGGGCACGAGCAGTACTTC. Its translation: CASNRDRGHEQYF. This sequence joins TRBV5-6 and TRBJ2-7; 12 bases match TRBD1. CDR1 SGHDT and CDR2 YYEEEE come from the germline V gene. The CDR3 has 13 amino acids. Germline trimming cut 6 bases from V and 5 bases from J; bases unmatched to any gene: 3.

About this clonotype: Germline is not matched at one junction end, which may reflect a read error. The chain employs TRBV7-9 and TRBJ2-2, with 7 positions matching TRBD1. The CDR3 is made up of 14 amino acids. CDR1 SEHNR and CDR2 FQNEAQ come from the germline V gene (reference sequence). CDR3 DNA sequence: TGTGCAAGCAGCTTCGACAGGGCTGACGGGGAGCTGTTTTTT. This translates into CASSFDRADGELFF.

This clonotype was seen a few times. The gene calls are TRBV5-5 and TRBJ2-3, with D possibly TRBD2 on 5 matching bases. CDR3 size: 16 residues. Trimming shortened V by 4 bases and J by 7 bases, and 22 bases separated the two germline ends. The germline CDR1 and CDR2 sequences are SGHKS and YYEKEE (reference sequence). As DNA, the CDR3 is TGTGCCAGCAGCCGCGAACCGGGATACTCCACTTATACGCAGTATTTT. Protein sequence: CASSREPGYSTYTQYF. Full variable domain (missing parts from reference TRBV5-5 and TRBJ2-3): DAGVTQSPTHLIKTRGQQVTLRCSPISGHKSVSWYQQVLGQGPQFIFQYYEKEERGRGNFPDRFSARQFPNYSSELNVNALLLGDSALYLCASSREPGYSTYTQYFGPGTRLTVL.

This clonotype is medium-sized (0.01 to 0.1%). The chain has TRBV18 and TRBJ2-3; TRBD2 might be the D (5 bases). Trimming pared 2 bases from V and 4 bases from J, leaving 7 bases between. CDR3 length equals 13 residues. Germline CDR1 reads KGHSH; CDR2 reads LQKENI. CDR3 sequence reads: CASSPLASDTQYF. The CDR3 bases are TGTGCCAGCTCACCATTAGCGTCAGATACGCAGTATTTT.

This clonotype was picked up a small number of times. The rearrangement uses TRBV5-6 and TRBJ2-7; 9 bases agree with TRBD2. J was trimmed by 3 bases and V by 0 bases; bases with no gene match: 4. Germline V gene lookup returns CDR1 SGHDT and CDR2 YYEEEE. CDR3 length: 15 residues. CDR3 loop: CASSLGLAGIYEQYF. CDR3 nucleotides: TGTGCCAGCAGCTTGGGCCTAGCGGGAATCTACGAGCAGTACTTC.

This clonotype was picked up a small number of times. The rearrangement joins TRBV5-1 to TRBJ2-5; D is uncertain. Looked up from germline, CDR1 is SGHRS and CDR2 is YFSETQ. V lost 0 bases and J lost 4, with 7 bases in between. The CDR3 totals 13 residues. CDR3: CASSLESGETQYF. CDR3 DNA sequence: TGCGCCAGCAGCTTGGAGTCGGGAGAGACCCAGTACTTC.

This chain uses TRBV19 with TRBJ1-5; D not certain. CDR1 is LNHDA, CDR2 SQIVND, per germline (reference sequence). This CDR3 contains 14 residues. Trimming removed 0 bases from V and 4 bases from J, with 7 bases in between. The CDR3 protein is CASSIERRNQPQHF. In DNA form, the CDR3 reads TGTGCCAGTAGTATAGAGAGACGAAATCAGCCCCAGCATTTT.

This clonotype was picked up one time. A much bigger clone sits one base away, suggesting this may be a read error. The chain recombines TRBV12-3 or TRBV12-4 with TRBJ2-1, with D unclear. The CDR3 is 14 amino acids. The CDR3 DNA is TGTGCCAGCAGTCTTCCTCGGCGTCGGAATGAGAAGTTCTTC. Translation gives CASSLPRRRNEKFF.